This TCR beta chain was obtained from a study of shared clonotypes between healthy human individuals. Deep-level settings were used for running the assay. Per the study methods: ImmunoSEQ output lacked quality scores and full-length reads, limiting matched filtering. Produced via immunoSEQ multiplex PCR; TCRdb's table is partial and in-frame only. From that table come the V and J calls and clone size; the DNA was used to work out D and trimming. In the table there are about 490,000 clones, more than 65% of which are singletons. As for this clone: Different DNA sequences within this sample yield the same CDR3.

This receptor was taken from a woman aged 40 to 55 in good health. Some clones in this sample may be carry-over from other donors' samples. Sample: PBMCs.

The CDR3 region is CASRDSPTDTQYF. CDR3 in DNA: TGCGCCAGCAGGGACTCGCCCACAGATACGCAGTATTTT. V and J are TRBV5-1 and TRBJ2-3; D possibly corresponds to TRBD2 (5 bases). The length of the CDR3 is 13 residues. Germline V gene sequence: CDR1 SGHRS, CDR2 YFSETQ. The V end lost 5 bases, the J end lost 2 bases, and 9 bases lay between the germline ends.